This entry lists 19 T cell receptor beta chains sequenced from one sample in a study of T cell responses to AZD1222 COVID-19 vaccine. Libraries were prepared by immunoSEQ multiplex PCR; TCRdb keeps only in-frame clonotypes and omits some of them. The repertoire holds some 160,000 clones, with around nine tenths as singletons. Sequencing used peripheral blood, obtained 28 days after the second AZD1222 dose. These receptors originate from an adult who received the AZD1222 COVID-19 vaccine.

J is TRBJ2-5 and V is TRBV6-5; TRBD2 matches 7 bases. The trim removed 7 bases at V and 6 bases at J, leaving 8 bases unmatched. Germline CDR1 and CDR2: MNHEY and SVGAGI. The CDR3 has 13 residues. The DNA of the CDR3 is TGTGCCAGCACCCCGGGACTACTTAAGACCCAGTACTTC. Translating gives CASTPGLLKTQYF.

The rearrangement uses TRBV6-2 or TRBV6-3 and TRBJ2-1, with D hard to call. The germline CDR1 and CDR2 sequences are MNHEY and SVGEGT. This CDR3 contains 12 residues. V was pared by 2 bases and J by 7 bases, with 6 bases between. The CDR3 DNA sequence: TGTGCCAGCAGTTACGTGGCGAATGAGCAGTTCTTC. As protein: CASSYVANEQFF.

V gene TRBV2 combines with J gene TRBJ1-2, with a weak D call TRBD1 (5 bases). The V end was cut by 4 bases, the J end by 6 bases, with 15 bases between. This CDR3 contains 14 residues. CDR1 is SNHLY, CDR2 FYNNEI, per germline. CDR3 DNA sequence: TGTGCCAGCAGTGTCGGCAGGGAGTTGCATGGCTACACCTTC. The encoded protein is CASSVGRELHGYTF.

The rearrangement links TRBV11-3 to TRBJ2-1, with 10 bases lining up with TRBD2. The CDR3 has 14 amino acids. V lost 2 bases to trimming and J lost 10 bases; unmatched junction nucleotides: 5. Germline V lookup: CDR1 SGHNT, CDR2 YENEEA. DNA for the CDR3: TGTGCCAGCAGCTTAATGCCTAGCGGGGGAGAGCAGTTCTTC. Translated, it gives CASSLMPSGGEQFF. Full variable domain (rest looked up from reference TRBV11-3 and TRBJ2-1): EAGVVQSPRYKIIEKKQPVAFWCNPISGHNTLYWYLQNLGQGPELLIRYENEEAVDDSQLPKDRFSAERLKGVDSTLKIQPAELGDSAVYLCASSLMPSGGEQFFGPGTRLTVL.

This clone has only a few counts. The rearrangement joins TRBV29-1 to TRBJ1-2, with 7 bases identical to TRBD1. The ends lost 8 bases at V and 4 bases at J; junction bases unmatched: 10. CDR1 and CDR2 from the germline V gene are SQVTM and ANQGSEA. The length of the CDR3 is 13 residues. The CDR3 spells CSIPGGTVYGYTF. The CDR3 nucleotides read TGCAGCATCCCAGGGGGGACCGTCTATGGCTACACCTTC.

The rearrangement uses TRBV5-6 and TRBJ1-2; D remains ambiguous. CDR3 size: 12 residues. With 0 bases removed from V and 5 bases from J, the gap between germline ends came to 5 bases. In germline, CDR1 is SGHDT, CDR2 YYEEEE. The CDR3, as DNA: TGTGCCAGCAGCTTGGCCGGGTATGGCTACACCTTC. Translation: CASSLAGYGYTF.

The chain employs TRBV5-6 and TRBJ2-2; D remains unclear. V was cut by 1 base and J by 5 bases, with 3 bases left in between. This CDR3 contains 12 residues. Germline V gene data show CDR1 as SGHDT and CDR2 as YYEEEE. In nucleotides, the CDR3 is TGTGCCAGCAGCTTGAATACCGGGGAGCTGTTTTTT. Protein sequence: CASSLNTGELFF.

The V and J genes are TRBV19 and TRBJ1-3; weak D call: TRBD1 (6 bases). In germline, CDR1 is LNHDA, CDR2 SQIVND (reference sequence). The CDR3 length is 13 residues. Trimming stripped 9 bases from V and 2 bases from J, with 11 bases between. CDR3 sequence: CASQGSPGNTIYF. The CDR3 bases are TGTGCCAGCCAGGGGTCCCCTGGAAACACCATATATTTT.

V and J are TRBV19 and TRBJ2-5; unclear D gene. CDR3 size: 11 residues. Germline V CDR1 and CDR2: LNHDA, SQIVND (reference sequence). Trimming pared 3 bases from V and 3 bases from J, leaving 2 bases between. The CDR3 sequence is CASSIKETQYF. In DNA, the CDR3 is TGTGCCAGTAGTATCAAAGAGACCCAGTACTTC.

CDR3 sequence: CSVPDPEAFF. The CDR3 nucleotides read TGCAGCGTCCCGGACCCTGAAGCTTTCTTT. The chain links TRBV29-1 to TRBJ1-1; D remains unclear. This CDR3 is 10 amino acids long. Germline CDR1 SQVTM, CDR2 ANQGSEA. V lost 6 bases and J lost 6, with 8 bases in between.

The chain links TRBV5-1 to TRBJ2-5; no reliable D call. Trimming stripped 4 bases from V and 4 bases from J, with 17 bases between. Germline V gives CDR1 SGHRS, CDR2 YFSETQ. The CDR3 length is 15 residues. For the CDR3, the DNA is TGCGCCAGCAGCCGAGCCGGGCGTAGCTCAGAGACCCAGTACTTC. It specifies CASSRAGRSSETQYF.

This clone has a handful of counts. The rearrangement uses TRBV19 and TRBJ1-5; the D gene is possibly TRBD1 (5 bases). Trimming pared 10 bases from V and 4 bases from J, leaving 11 bases between. Germline lookup yields CDR1 LNHDA and CDR2 SQIVND (reference sequence). The CDR3 extends over 12 amino acids. Here the CDR3 DNA reads TGTGCCACGGGGGAAGGAAATCAGCCCCAGCATTTT. Protein sequence: CATGEGNQPQHF.

V is TRBV5-6 and J is TRBJ2-7; a possible D gene is TRBD1 (6 bases). The V gene lost 2 bases and the J gene lost 5 bases, with 14 bases spanning the gap. The CDR3 consists of 14 residues. The germline CDR1 and CDR2 sequences are SGHDT and YYEEEE. The CDR3 region is CASSFAGALDEQYF. The CDR3 DNA is TGTGCCAGCAGCTTTGCAGGGGCCCTCGACGAGCAGTACTTC.

This chain links TRBV19 with TRBJ2-3; 7 positions agree with TRBD2. CDR1 is LNHDA and CDR2 is SQIVND in the germline V gene (reference sequence). This CDR3 comprises 15 residues. The V gene end was trimmed by 3 bases and the J gene end by 3 bases; junction bases not matched to a gene: 6. CDR3: CASSIQAGRTDTQYF. DNA of the CDR3: TGTGCCAGTAGTATCCAAGCGGGGAGGACAGATACGCAGTATTTT.

This chain joins TRBV9 and TRBJ1-1; D is uncertain. The CDR3 runs to 13 residues. Germline lookup yields CDR1 SGDLS and CDR2 YYNGEE. The V and J ends lost 4 bases and 1 base respectively, with 8 bases between them. For the CDR3, the DNA is TGTGCCAGCAGCCTAGATTCGAACACTGAAGCTTTCTTT. Translated, it gives CASSLDSNTEAFF.

The chain links TRBV10-3 to TRBJ2-7, with TRBD1 matching over 9 bases. This CDR3 is 15 amino acids long. V lost 4 bases, J lost 2 bases, and 6 bases stayed unmatched. From germline, CDR1 is ENHRY and CDR2 SYGVKD. DNA for the CDR3: TGTGCCATCAGTGGGACGGGACAGGGTCCCTACGAGCAGTACTTC. This codes for CAISGTGQGPYEQYF.

The chain combines TRBV19 with TRBJ2-1, with a tentative D call TRBD2 (5 bases). Germline V gene lookup returns CDR1 LNHDA and CDR2 SQIVND (reference sequence). V lost 10 bases, J lost 0 bases, and 16 bases lay in between. The CDR3 extends over 15 amino acids. CDR3: CATNPVGSSYNEQFF. The CDR3 DNA is TGTGCCACCAACCCCGTTGGGAGCTCCTACAATGAGCAGTTCTTC.

This clone was seen just once. V gene TRBV10-3 combines with J gene TRBJ2-7; D is possibly TRBD2 (7 bases). From germline, CDR1 is ENHRY and CDR2 SYGVKD. The V and J ends lost 6 bases and 2 bases respectively, with 20 bases between them. This CDR3 is 16 amino acids long. This chain's CDR3 is CAIRPVGGARAYEQYF. The CDR3 DNA sequence: TGTGCCATCAGGCCCGTGGGGGGGGCTCGGGCCTACGAGCAGTACTTC.

The chain has TRBV9 and TRBJ2-1, with no clear D. In germline, CDR1 is SGDLS, CDR2 YYNGEE. V dropped 1 base and J dropped 2 bases, with 4 bases sitting between them. This CDR3 contains 13 residues. The CDR3 is CASSVNTYNEQFF. CDR3 bases: TGTGCCAGCAGCGTAAATACCTACAATGAGCAGTTCTTC.